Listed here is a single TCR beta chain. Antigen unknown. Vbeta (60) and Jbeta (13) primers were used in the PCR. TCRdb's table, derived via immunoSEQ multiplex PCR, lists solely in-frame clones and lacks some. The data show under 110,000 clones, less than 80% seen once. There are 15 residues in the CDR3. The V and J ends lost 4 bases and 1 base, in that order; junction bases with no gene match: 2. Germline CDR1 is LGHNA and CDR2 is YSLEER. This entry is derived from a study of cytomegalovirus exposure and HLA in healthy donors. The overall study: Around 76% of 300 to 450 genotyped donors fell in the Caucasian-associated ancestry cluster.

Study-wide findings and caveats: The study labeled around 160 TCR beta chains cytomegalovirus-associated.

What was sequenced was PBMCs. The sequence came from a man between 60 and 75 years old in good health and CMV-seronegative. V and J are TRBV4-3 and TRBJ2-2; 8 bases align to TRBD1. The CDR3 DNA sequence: TGCGCCAGCAGCCGGACAGGGATGAACACCGGGGAGCTGTTTTTT. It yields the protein CASSRTGMNTGELFF.